This entry lists 10 T cell receptor beta chains sequenced from one sample in a study of blood T cell repertoires in COVID-19. Profiling relied on immunoSEQ multiplex PCR, and the TCRdb table lists in-frame clones only, not all of them. Of 99,000 or so clones detected, roughly 79% appear once; the ten largest clones hold less than 45%. Material for sequencing was peripheral blood. These receptors all come from a man older than 75 with acute or convalescent COVID-19.

This clone was seen only once. The chain employs TRBV6-5 and TRBJ1-4, with TRBD1 matching over 12 bases. V shed 7 bases and J 8 bases; nucleotides not matched to a gene: 8. Germline CDR1 MNHEY, CDR2 SVGAGI. This CDR3 region has 15 residues. The CDR3 DNA follows: TGTGCCAGCATCCAACTCGGGACAGGGGGCGAAAAACTGTTTTTT. This codes for CASIQLGTGGEKLFF.

The chain recombines TRBV29-1 with TRBJ2-3, with D tentatively TRBD1 (6 bases). V was pared by 3 bases and J by 3 bases, with 10 bases between. CDR1 and CDR2 from the germline V gene are SQVTM and ANQGSEA. This CDR3 has 13 amino acids. The CDR3 DNA sequence: TGCAGCGTTGAGCCCAGGGGAACAGATACGCAGTATTTT. It encodes CSVEPRGTDTQYF.

The chain joins TRBV12-5 to TRBJ2-3, with TRBD1 matching over 9 bases. CDR3 length equals 16 residues. Germline CDR1 reads LGHNT; CDR2 reads FRNRAP. Losses at the gene ends were 4 bases for V and 0 bases for J; bases not matched to a gene: 5. CDR3 DNA sequence: TGTGCTAGTGGTTCGGGACAGGGCTACAGCACAGATACGCAGTATTTT. It encodes CASGSGQGYSTDTQYF.

The chain is built from TRBV5-6 and TRBJ2-5; D is perhaps TRBD1 (5 bases). The CDR3 covers 14 residues. Germline V lookup: CDR1 SGHDT, CDR2 YYEEEE. Trimming removed 3 bases from V and 1 base from J, with 10 bases in between. DNA of the CDR3: TGTGCCAGCAGCTCCCAGACAGTCCAAGAGACCCAGTACTTC. This encodes CASSSQTVQETQYF.

The rearrangement joins TRBV18 to TRBJ2-3; D may be TRBD2 (6 bases). V was pared by 3 bases and J by 7 bases, with 11 bases between. CDR3 length: 13 amino acids. Germline V gene sequence: CDR1 KGHSH, CDR2 LQKENI. CDR3 nucleotides: TGTGCCAGCTCACCTTTGGAGGGGAATACGCAGTATTTT. This codes for CASSPLEGNTQYF.

The gene calls are TRBV28 and TRBJ1-1; TRBD1 matches at 7 bases. The germline V gene encodes CDR1 MDHEN and CDR2 SYDVKM. Trimming cost V 7 bases and J 5 bases; bases outside gene matches: 10. This CDR3 has 14 residues. CDR3 protein: CASTSYSGGTEAFF. In nucleotides, the CDR3 is TGTGCCAGCACCTCATACTCAGGGGGAACTGAAGCTTTCTTT.

The V gene is TRBV30, the J gene TRBJ1-5, with D possibly being TRBD1 (6 bases). Germline V gene data show CDR1 as GTSNPN and CDR2 as SVGIG (reference sequence). V gave up 3 bases and J gave up 1 base, with 7 bases separating them. This CDR3 has 13 residues. The CDR3 sequence: CAWSRGSNQPQHF. The CDR3, as DNA: TGTGCCTGGAGCAGGGGAAGCAATCAGCCCCAGCATTTT.

This rearrangement joins TRBV10-2 to TRBJ2-3, with 9 bases fitting TRBD1. The CDR3 has 14 amino acids. The trim removed 6 bases at V and 6 bases at J, leaving 7 bases unmatched. The germline V gene encodes CDR1 WSHSY and CDR2 SAAADI. The CDR3 region is CASRNPGQGDTQYF. The DNA of the CDR3 is TGCGCCAGCAGGAATCCGGGACAGGGCGATACGCAGTATTTT.

The V call is TRBV5-1, the J call TRBJ2-6; D is possibly TRBD1 (5 bases). CDR1 is SGHRS, CDR2 YFSETQ, per germline. V was trimmed by 1 base and J by 2 bases, leaving 7 bases between them. The CDR3 is 15 amino acids. The CDR3 reads CASSLSRAGANVLTF. In nucleotides, the CDR3 is TGCGCCAGCAGCTTGTCCAGGGCTGGGGCCAACGTCCTGACTTTC.

This chain joins TRBV7-9 and TRBJ1-4; tentatively, D is TRBD1 (6 bases). CDR3 size: 14 residues. The germline V gene encodes CDR1 SEHNR and CDR2 FQNEAQ (reference sequence). V was shortened by 4 bases and J by 4 bases, with 10 bases between the two germline ends. The CDR3, as DNA: TGTGCCAGCAGCTCCGGACAGCTTAATGAAAAACTGTTTTTT. Translating gives CASSSGQLNEKLFF. The whole variable domain, filled in from reference TRBV7-9 and TRBJ1-4, reads DTGVSQNPRHKITKRGQNVTFRCDPISEHNRLYWYRQTLGQGPEFLTYFQNEAQLEKSRLLSDRFSAERPKGSFSTLEIQRTEQGDSAMYLCASSSGQLNEKLFFGSGTQLSVL.